This entry describes one TCR beta chain. This record comes from a study of blood T cell repertoires in COVID-19. Study in general: T cells, B-cell-depleted T cells, or PBMCs supplied cDNA or gDNA.

The table came from immunoSEQ multiplex PCR; TCRdb's copy has only in-frame clones and leaves some out. The table records hundreds of thousands of clones, 65% to 85% of them present only once. V was pared by 6 bases and J by 1 base, with 7 bases between. The germline V gene has CDR1 MNHNY and CDR2 SVGAGI (reference sequence). This CDR3 comprises 13 residues. This chain joins TRBV6-6 and TRBJ2-1; D may be TRBD2 (6 bases). The TCR was taken from a woman aged 45 to 65 with acute or convalescent COVID-19. Sequenced input: peripheral blood. DNA of the CDR3: TGTGCCAGCAGGGAGGGGTCCTACAATGAGCAGTTCTTC. It translates to CASREGSYNEQFF.